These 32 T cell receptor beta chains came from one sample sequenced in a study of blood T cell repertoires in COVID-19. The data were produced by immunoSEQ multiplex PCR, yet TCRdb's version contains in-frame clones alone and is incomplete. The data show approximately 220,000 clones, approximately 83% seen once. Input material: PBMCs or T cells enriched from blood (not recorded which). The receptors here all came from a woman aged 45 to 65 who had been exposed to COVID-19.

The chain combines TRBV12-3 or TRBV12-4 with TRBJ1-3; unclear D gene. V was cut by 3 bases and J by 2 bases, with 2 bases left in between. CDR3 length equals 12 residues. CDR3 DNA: TGTGCCAGCAGTTTTACTGGAAACACCATATATTTT. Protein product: CASSFTGNTIYF.

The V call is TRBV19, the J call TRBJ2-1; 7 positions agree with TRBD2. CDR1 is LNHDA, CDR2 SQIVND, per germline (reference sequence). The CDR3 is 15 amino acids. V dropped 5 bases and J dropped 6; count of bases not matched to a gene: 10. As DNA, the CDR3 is TGTGCCAGTAGTCTCGGGGGGATTTTTGCCAATGAGCAGTTCTTC. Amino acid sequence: CASSLGGIFANEQFF.

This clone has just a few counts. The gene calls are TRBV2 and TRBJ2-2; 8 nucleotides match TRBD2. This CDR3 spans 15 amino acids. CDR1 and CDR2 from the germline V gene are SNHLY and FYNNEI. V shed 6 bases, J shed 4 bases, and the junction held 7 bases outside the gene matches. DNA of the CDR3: TGTGCCAGCAGACGGGAGGGACTGGGCACCGGGGAGCTGTTTTTT. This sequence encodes CASRREGLGTGELFF.

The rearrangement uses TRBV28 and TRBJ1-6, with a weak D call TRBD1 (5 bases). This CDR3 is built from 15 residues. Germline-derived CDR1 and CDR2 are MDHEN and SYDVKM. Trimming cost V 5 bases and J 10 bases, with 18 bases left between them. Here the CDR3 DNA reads TGTGCCAGCAGTATGCCGGCAGGGTATGAGTCACCCCTCCACTTT. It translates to CASSMPAGYESPLHF.

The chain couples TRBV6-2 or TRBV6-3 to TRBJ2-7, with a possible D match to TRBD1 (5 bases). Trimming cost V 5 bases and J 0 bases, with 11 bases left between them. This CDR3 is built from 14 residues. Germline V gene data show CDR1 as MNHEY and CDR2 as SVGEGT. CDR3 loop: CASSTGAISYEQYF. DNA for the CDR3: TGTGCCAGCAGTACAGGTGCGATCTCCTACGAGCAGTACTTC.

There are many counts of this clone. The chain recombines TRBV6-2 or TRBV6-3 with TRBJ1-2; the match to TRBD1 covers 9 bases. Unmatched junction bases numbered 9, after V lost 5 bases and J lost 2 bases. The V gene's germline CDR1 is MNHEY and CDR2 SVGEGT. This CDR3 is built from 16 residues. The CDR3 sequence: CASSDVPGQGNYGYTF. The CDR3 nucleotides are TGTGCCAGCAGTGACGTCCCGGGACAGGGAAACTATGGCTACACCTTC.

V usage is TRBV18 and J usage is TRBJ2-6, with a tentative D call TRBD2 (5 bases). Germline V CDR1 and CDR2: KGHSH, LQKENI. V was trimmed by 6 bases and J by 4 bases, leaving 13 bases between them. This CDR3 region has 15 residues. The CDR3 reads CASSPTRAGANVLTF. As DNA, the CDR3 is TGTGCCAGCTCCCCCACTAGGGCCGGGGCCAACGTCCTGACTTTC.

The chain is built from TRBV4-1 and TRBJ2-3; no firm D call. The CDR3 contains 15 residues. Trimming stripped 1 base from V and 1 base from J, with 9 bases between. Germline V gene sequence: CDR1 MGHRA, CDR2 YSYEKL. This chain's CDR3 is CASSQGFRGTDTQYF. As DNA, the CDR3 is TGCGCCAGCAGCCAAGGTTTTAGAGGCACAGATACGCAGTATTTT.

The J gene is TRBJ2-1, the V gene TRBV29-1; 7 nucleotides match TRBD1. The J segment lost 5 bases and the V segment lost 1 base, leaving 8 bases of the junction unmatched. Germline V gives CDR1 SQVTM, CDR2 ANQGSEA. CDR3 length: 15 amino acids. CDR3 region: CSVEGQQGSNNEQFF. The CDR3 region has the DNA TGCAGCGTTGAAGGGCAACAGGGGAGTAACAATGAGCAGTTCTTC.

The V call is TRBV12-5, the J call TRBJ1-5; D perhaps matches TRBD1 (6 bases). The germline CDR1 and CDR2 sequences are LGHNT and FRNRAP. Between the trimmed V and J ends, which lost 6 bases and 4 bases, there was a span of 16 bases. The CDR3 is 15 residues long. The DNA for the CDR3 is TGTGCTAGTGGCCCGAGGGGGGGCGAGAATCAGCCCCAGCATTTT. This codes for CASGPRGGENQPQHF.

The CDR3 loop is CASRTSAGANTIYF. CDR3 coding DNA: TGTGCCAGTAGAACCTCCGCAGGGGCGAACACCATATATTTT. The V call is TRBV19, the J call TRBJ1-3; D is perhaps TRBD1 (6 bases). Trimming left V 6 bases short and J 7 bases short, with 16 bases between. The CDR3 covers 14 residues. From germline, CDR1 is LNHDA and CDR2 SQIVND (reference sequence).

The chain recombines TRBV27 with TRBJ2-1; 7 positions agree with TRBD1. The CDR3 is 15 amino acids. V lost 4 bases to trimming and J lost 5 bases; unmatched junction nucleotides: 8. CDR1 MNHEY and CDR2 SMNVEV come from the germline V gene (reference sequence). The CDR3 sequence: CASSSGTAFHNEQFF. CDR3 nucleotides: TGTGCCAGCAGTTCCGGGACAGCGTTTCACAATGAGCAGTTCTTC.

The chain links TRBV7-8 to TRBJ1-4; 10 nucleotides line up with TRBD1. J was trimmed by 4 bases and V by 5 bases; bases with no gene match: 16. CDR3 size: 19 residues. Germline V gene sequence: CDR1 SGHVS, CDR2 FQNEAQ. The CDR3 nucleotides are TGTGCCAGCAGCCCACACATGGTGGGGACAGGGGCTCTTAATGAAAAACTGTTTTTT. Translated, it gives CASSPHMVGTGALNEKLFF.

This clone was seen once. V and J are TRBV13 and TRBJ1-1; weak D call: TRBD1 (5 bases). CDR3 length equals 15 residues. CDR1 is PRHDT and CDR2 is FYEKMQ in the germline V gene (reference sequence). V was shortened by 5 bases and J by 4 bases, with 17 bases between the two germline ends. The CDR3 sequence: CASSRRGGAFTEAFF. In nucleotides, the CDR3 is TGTGCCAGCAGCAGAAGAGGAGGGGCTTTCACTGAAGCTTTCTTT.

In DNA form, the CDR3 reads TGCAGCGTTGACCAGGGGTCTGAAGCTTTCTTT. Translating gives CSVDQGSEAFF. V usage is TRBV29-1 and J usage is TRBJ1-1; maybe TRBD1 (6 bases). Trimming stripped 3 bases from V and 6 bases from J, with 8 bases between. The CDR3 sequence is 11 residues long. The germline CDR1 and CDR2 sequences are SQVTM and ANQGSEA.

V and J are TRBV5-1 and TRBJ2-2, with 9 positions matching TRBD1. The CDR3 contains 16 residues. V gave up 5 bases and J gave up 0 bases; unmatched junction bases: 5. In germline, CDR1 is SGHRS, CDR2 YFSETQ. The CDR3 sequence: CASSYGTGSNTGELFF. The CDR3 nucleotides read TGCGCCAGCAGTTACGGGACAGGGTCGAACACCGGGGAGCTGTTTTTT.

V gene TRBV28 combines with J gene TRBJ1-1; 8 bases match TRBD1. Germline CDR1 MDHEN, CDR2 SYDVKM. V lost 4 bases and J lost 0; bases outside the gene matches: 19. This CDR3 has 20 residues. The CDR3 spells CASSSNRGSPLQFMNTEAFF. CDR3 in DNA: TGTGCCAGCAGTTCCAACAGGGGGTCACCTCTACAGTTCATGAACACTGAAGCTTTCTTT.

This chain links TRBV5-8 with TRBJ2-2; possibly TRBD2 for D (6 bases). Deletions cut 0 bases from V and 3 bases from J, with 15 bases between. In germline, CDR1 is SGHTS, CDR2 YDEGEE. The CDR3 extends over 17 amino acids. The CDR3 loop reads CASSLAVRGSHTGELFF. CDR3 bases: TGTGCCAGCAGCTTGGCCGTCCGGGGGAGCCACACCGGGGAGCTGTTTTTT.

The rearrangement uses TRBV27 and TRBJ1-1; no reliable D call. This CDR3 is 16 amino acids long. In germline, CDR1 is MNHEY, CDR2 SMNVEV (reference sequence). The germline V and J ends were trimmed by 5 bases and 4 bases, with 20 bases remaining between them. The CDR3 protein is CASSGRRAPAGTEAFF. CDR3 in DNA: TGTGCCAGCAGTGGCCGAAGGGCCCCGGCGGGCACTGAAGCTTTCTTT.

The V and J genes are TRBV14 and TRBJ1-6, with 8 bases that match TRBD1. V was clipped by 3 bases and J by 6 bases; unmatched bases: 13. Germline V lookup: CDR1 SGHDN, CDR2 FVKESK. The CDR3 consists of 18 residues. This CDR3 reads CASSHRTLSGGGNSPLHF. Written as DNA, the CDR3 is TGTGCCAGCAGCCACCGCACGCTCTCAGGGGGCGGTAATTCACCCCTCCACTTT.

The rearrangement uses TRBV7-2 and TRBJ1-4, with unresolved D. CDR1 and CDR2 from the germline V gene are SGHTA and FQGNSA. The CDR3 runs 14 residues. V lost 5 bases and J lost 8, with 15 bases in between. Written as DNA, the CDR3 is TGTGCCAGCAGCCAGGCGGGGATTGAGGAAAAACTGTTTTTT. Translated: CASSQAGIEEKLFF.

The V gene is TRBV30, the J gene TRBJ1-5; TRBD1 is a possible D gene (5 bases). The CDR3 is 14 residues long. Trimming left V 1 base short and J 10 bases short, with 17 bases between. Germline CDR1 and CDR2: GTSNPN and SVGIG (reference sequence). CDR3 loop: CAWSGAGIDAPQHF. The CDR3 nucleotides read TGTGCCTGGAGTGGGGCAGGGATCGATGCTCCCCAGCATTTT.

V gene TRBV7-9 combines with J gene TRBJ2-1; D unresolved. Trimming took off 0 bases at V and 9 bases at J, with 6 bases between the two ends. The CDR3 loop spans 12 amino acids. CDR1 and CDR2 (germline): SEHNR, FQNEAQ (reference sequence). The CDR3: CASSLARGEQFF. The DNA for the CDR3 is TGTGCCAGCAGCTTAGCGCGAGGTGAGCAGTTCTTC.

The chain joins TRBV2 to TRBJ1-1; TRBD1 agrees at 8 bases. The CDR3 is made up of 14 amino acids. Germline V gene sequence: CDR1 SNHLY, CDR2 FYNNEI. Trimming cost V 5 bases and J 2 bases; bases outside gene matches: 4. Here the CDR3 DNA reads TGTGCCAGCAGTCGGACAGGGCTAAACACTGAAGCTTTCTTT. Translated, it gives CASSRTGLNTEAFF.

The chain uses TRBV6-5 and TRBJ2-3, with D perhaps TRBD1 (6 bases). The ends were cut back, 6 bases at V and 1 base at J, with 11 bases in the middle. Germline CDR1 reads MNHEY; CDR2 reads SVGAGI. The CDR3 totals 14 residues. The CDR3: CASRLQGRTDTQYF. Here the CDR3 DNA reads TGTGCCAGCAGATTACAGGGACGCACAGATACGCAGTATTTT.

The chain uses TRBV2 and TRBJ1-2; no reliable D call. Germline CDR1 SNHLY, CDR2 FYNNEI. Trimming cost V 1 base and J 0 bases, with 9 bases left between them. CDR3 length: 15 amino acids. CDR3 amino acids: CASSEDLGANYGYTF. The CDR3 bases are TGTGCCAGCAGTGAAGATTTGGGAGCTAACTATGGCTACACCTTC. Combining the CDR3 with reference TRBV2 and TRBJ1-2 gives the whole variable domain EPEVTQTPSHQVTQMGQEVILRCVPISNHLYFYWYRQILGQKVEFLVSFYNNEISEKSEIFDDQFSVERPDGSNFTLKIRSTKLEDSAMYFCASSEDLGANYGYTFGSGTRLTVV.

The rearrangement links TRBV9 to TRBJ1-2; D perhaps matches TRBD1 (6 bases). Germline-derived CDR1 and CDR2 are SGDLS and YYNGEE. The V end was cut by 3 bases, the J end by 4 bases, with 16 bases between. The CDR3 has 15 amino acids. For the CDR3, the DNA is TGTGCCAGCAGCGAGGGAGAAGGGGGTAGCTATGGCTACACCTTC. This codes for CASSEGEGGSYGYTF.

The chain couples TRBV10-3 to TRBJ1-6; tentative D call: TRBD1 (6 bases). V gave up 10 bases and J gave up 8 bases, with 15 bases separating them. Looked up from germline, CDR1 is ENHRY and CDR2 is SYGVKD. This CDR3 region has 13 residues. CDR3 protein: CATTGNWDSPLHF. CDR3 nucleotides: TGTGCCACCACAGGGAATTGGGATTCACCCCTCCACTTT.

DNA of the CDR3: TGTGCCAGCGGCCGGACAGGGAATGGCATTCAGTACTTC. Translation gives CASGRTGNGIQYF. J is TRBJ2-4 and V is TRBV12-3 or TRBV12-4, with 8 bases lining up with TRBD1. Trimming removed 8 bases from V and 9 bases from J; junction bases left unmatched: 9. This CDR3 contains 13 residues.

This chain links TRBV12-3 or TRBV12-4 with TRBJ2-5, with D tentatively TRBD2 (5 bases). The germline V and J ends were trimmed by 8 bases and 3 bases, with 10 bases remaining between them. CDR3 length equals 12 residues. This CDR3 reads CASEGKEETQYF. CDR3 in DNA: TGTGCCAGCGAGGGTAAAGAAGAGACCCAGTACTTC.

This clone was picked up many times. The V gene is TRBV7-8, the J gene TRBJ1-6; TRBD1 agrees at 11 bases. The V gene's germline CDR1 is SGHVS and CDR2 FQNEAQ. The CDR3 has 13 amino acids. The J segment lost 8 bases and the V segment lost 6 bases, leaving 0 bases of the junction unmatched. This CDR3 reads CASRGQGDSPLHF. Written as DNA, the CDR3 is TGTGCCAGCAGGGGACAGGGGGATTCACCCCTCCACTTT.

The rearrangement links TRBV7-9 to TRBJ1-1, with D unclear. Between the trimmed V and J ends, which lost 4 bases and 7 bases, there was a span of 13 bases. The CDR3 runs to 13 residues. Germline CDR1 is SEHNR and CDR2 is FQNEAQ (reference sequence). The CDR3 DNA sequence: TGTGCCAGCAGCTCATTTTATGGCAGTGAAGCTTTCTTT. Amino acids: CASSSFYGSEAFF.